This T cell receptor (beta chain) was sequenced for a study of identical twins' blood T cells. CDR1 and CDR2 (germline): LGHDT, YNNKEL (reference sequence). V lost 4 bases to trimming and J lost 0 bases, with 16 bases between them. The CDR3 totals 16 residues. In the source study's methods: Each library had roughly 2.2 to 3.6 million CDR3 reads and about 90,000 to nearly 550,000 clonotypes. In TCRdb, the 5' RACE reads were re-called with MiXCR into one record per CDR3 protein. The authors' filters were not applied to this entry. The repertoire holds hundreds of thousands of distinct CDR3 sequences, 28% seen once, with about 6% in the top ten.

The TCR was taken from a woman between 18 and 50 years old in good health. Sequencing was done on a sample of PBMCs. The chain carries TRBV3-1 and TRBJ2-7, with a possible D match to TRBD1 (5 bases). CDR3 in DNA: TGTGCCAGCAGCCCTCTTGGGGCATCGAGCTCCTACGAGCAGTACTTC. Translated, it gives CASSPLGASSSYEQYF.